A selection of T cell receptor beta chains follows, all from one sample in a study of shared clonotypes between healthy human individuals. Assay: immunoSEQ multiplex PCR; the TCRdb copy retains only in-frame clones and omits some. The sample shows approximately 92,000 clones, almost 70% of them seen only once. Sequencing used memory CD8+ T cells sorted from blood. The receptors originated from a man aged 30 to 45 in good health. Each CDR3 is given with its conserved first and last residue. Fields, in order: V gene, J gene, CDR3 protein.

TRBV27,TRBJ2-2,CASSLLGTGGTGELFF
TRBV7-9,TRBJ2-3,CASSLTTSTDTQYF
TRBV4-3,TRBJ2-1,CASSQTGLAGQFF
TRBV5-1,TRBJ2-5,CASSLGGTGILEETQYF
TRBV7-8,TRBJ1-4,CASSWSSGQGHPNEKLFF
TRBV25-1,TRBJ1-5,CASSHGGRPNQPQHF
TRBV5-4,TRBJ2-7,CASSSQLGGRFDF
TRBV7-9,TRBJ2-1,CASLSEISSYNEQFF
TRBV4-2,TRBJ2-3,CASSQTSDRFTDTQYF
TRBV5-3,TRBJ2-1,CARSLISGRAYNEQFF
TRBV9,TRBJ1-2,CASSVEPGPYGYTF
TRBV28,TRBJ1-1,CASSGGQGTNTEAFF
TRBV7-3,TRBJ1-2,CASSLNRAYGYTF
TRBV27,TRBJ2-7,CASSFSLSIYEQYF
TRBV28,TRBJ1-5,CASSLRTGGVGSNQPQHF
TRBV25-1,TRBJ2-5,CASSGKGGDLQETQYF
TRBV18,TRBJ2-7,CASSPTGGPLEQYF
TRBV7-9,TRBJ2-7,CASSLGLAGYNEQYF
TRBV5-6,TRBJ2-6,CASSKAGTGAFSGANVLTF
TRBV9,TRBJ2-3,CASSVWGGSTDTQYF
TRBV6-5,TRBJ2-3,CATGGGISTDTQYF
TRBV14,TRBJ2-7,CASSQTAQSYEQYF
TRBV7-2,TRBJ2-1,CASSTTSPSYNEQFF
TRBV28,TRBJ2-5,CAGETGTESKNPETQYF